This T cell receptor (beta chain) was obtained from a study of shared T cell receptors in the human thymus. Germline V gene lookup returns CDR1 LNHDA and CDR2 SQIVND (reference sequence). V was pared by 1 base and J by 5 bases, with 6 bases of the junction left unmatched. CDR3 length: 16 amino acids. Using immunoSEQ multiplex PCR, the repertoire was profiled, and TCRdb retains in-frame clones only, with some absent. This sample has hundreds of thousands of clones, with approximately 87% found just once. This sample was also put to use in a study of human thymus T cells. That report adds: Those donating were healthy Finnish infants in corrective surgery for congenital heart defects. Thymic tissue was derived from resections collected during corrective heart surgery. Apparent bias marked the V and J gene usage of thymic and blood repertoires. Overlap was high between thymic repertoires from unrelated individuals, as reported in related research.

This TCR was sampled from a boy less than two years old with a congenital heart defect. Source material: thymocytes. This chain connects TRBV19 to TRBJ1-2; TRBD1 agrees at 11 bases. CDR3 protein: CASSIARDRGFYGYTF. The CDR3 DNA sequence: TGTGCCAGTAGTATAGCCCGGGACAGGGGGTTTTATGGCTACACCTTC.